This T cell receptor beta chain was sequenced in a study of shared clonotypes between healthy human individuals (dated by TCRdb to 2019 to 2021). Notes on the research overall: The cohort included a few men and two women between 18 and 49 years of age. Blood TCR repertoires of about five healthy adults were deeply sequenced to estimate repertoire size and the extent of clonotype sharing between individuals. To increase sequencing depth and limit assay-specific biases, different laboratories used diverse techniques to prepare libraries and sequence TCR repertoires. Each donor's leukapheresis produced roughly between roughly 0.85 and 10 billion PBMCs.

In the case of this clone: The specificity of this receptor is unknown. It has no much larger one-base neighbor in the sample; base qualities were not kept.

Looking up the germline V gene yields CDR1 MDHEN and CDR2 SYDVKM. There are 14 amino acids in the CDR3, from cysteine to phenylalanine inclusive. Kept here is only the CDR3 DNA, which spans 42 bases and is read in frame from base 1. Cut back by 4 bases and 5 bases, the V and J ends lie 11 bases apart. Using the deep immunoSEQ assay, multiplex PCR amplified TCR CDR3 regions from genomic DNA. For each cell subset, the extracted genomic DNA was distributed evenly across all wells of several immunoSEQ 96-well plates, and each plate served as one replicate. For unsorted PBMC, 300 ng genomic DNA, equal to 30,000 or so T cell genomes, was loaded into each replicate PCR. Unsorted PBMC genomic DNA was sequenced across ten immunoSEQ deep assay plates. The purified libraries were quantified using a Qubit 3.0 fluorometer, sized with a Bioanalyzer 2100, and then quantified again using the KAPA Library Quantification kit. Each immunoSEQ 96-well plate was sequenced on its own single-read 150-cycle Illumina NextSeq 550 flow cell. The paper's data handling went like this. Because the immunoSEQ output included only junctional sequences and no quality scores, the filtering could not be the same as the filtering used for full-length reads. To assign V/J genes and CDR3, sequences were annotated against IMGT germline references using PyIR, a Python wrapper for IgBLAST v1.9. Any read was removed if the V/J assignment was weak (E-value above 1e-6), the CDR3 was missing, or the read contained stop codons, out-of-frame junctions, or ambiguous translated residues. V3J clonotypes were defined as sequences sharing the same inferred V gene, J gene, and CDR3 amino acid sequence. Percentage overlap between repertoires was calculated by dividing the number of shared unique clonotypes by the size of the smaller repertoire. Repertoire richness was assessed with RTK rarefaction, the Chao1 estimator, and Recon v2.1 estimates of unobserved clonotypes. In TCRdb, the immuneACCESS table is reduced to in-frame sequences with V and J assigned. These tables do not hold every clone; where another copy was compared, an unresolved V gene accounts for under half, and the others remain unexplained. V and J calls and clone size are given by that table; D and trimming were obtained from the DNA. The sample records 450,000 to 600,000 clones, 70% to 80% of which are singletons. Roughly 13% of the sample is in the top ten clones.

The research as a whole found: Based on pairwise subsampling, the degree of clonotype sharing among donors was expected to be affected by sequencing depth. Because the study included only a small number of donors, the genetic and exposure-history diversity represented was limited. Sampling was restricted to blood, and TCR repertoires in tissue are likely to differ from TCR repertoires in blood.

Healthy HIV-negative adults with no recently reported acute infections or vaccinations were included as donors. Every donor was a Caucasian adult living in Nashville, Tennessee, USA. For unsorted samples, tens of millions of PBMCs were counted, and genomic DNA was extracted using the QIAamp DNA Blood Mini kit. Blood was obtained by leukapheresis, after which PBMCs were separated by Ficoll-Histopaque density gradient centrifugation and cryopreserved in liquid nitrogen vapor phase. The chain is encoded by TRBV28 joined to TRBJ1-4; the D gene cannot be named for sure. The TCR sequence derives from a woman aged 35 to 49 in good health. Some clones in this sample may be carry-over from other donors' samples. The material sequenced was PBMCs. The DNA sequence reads TGTGCCAGCAGTTCGGTCCGAATAAATGAAAAACTGTTTTTT. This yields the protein CASSSVRINEKLFF.